The 7 T cell receptor beta chains given below trace back to one sample, sequenced in a study of blood T cell repertoires in COVID-19. TCRdb's table, derived via immunoSEQ multiplex PCR, lists solely in-frame clones and lacks some. The sample includes 200,000 to 250,000 clones, about 80% of them seen just once. What was sequenced was peripheral blood. The receptors originated from an elderly man with acute or convalescent COVID-19.

The CDR3 DNA sequence: TGTGCCAGCAGCTTTGTGCGGAACACTGAAGCTTTCTTT. Its protein is CASSFVRNTEAFF. The chain recombines TRBV7-2 with TRBJ1-1; D gene uncertain. Germline CDR1 is SGHTA and CDR2 is FQGNSA. The CDR3 has 13 residues. With 3 bases removed from V and 1 base from J, the gap between germline ends came to 6 bases. The full variable domain, completed using reference TRBV7-2 and TRBJ1-1, is GAGVSQSPSNKVTEKGKDVELRCDPISGHTALYWYRQSLGQGLEFLIYFQGNSAPDKSGLPSDRFSAERTGGSVSTLTIQRTQQEDSAVYLCASSFVRNTEAFFGQGTRLTVV.

The chain joins TRBV27 to TRBJ2-7; 7 positions match TRBD2. After removal of 6 bases from V and 3 bases from J, the junction contained 8 bases not matched to a gene. The CDR3 contains 14 residues. From germline, CDR1 is MNHEY and CDR2 SMNVEV (reference sequence). Here the CDR3 reads CASSPTWGGYEQYF. The CDR3 DNA sequence: TGTGCCAGCAGCCCTACGTGGGGGGGCTACGAGCAGTACTTC.

Remarks on this clone: This likely came from a read error, as a far larger clone is one base away. The chain employs TRBV6-1 and TRBJ1-3; tentatively, D is TRBD1 (5 bases). The V gene's germline CDR1 is MNHNS and CDR2 SASEGT. This CDR3 contains 15 residues. The CDR3 DNA reads TGTGCCAGCATTGAATGGGGGGACTCTGGAAACACCATATATTTT. Translation gives CASIEWGDSGNTIYF.

The chain recombines TRBV19 with TRBJ1-4; weak D call: TRBD1 (5 bases). CDR1 is LNHDA and CDR2 is SQIVND in the germline V gene (reference sequence). The CDR3 runs to 15 residues. The ends were cut back, 3 bases at V and 2 bases at J, with 10 bases in the middle. The CDR3 DNA follows: TGTGCCAGTAGTATGTCTGGGGCCACTAATGAAAAACTGTTTTTT. This codes for CASSMSGATNEKLFF.

The chain has TRBV24-1 and TRBJ2-1; 10 nucleotides align to TRBD1. V was clipped by 5 bases and J by 6 bases; unmatched bases: 9. Germline V gives CDR1 KGHDR, CDR2 SFDVKD. CDR3 size: 16 residues. The CDR3 spells CATSVADRGHINEQFF. The CDR3 DNA reads as TGTGCCACCAGTGTGGCTGACAGGGGGCATATCAATGAGCAGTTCTTC.

The DNA of the CDR3 is TGTGCCAGCAGCGCCCGGACCGAGGGTGAAAAACTGTTTTTT. Translation: CASSARTEGEKLFF. The V and J genes are TRBV3-1 (or the pseudogene TRBV3-2) and TRBJ1-4, with D hard to call. This CDR3 has 14 residues. Between the trimmed V and J ends, which lost 5 bases and 7 bases, there was a span of 14 bases. The V gene's germline CDR1 is LGHDT and CDR2 YNNKEL (reference sequence).

This chain joins TRBV15 and TRBJ2-1; maybe TRBD1 (6 bases). V gave up 1 base and J gave up 0 bases, with 13 bases separating them. The CDR3 runs 17 residues. Looked up from germline, CDR1 is LNHNV and CDR2 is YYDKDF (reference sequence). The CDR3: CATSRVQGHISYNEQFF. The CDR3 bases are TGTGCCACCAGCAGAGTCCAGGGGCACATCTCCTACAATGAGCAGTTCTTC.